Given below is one T cell receptor (beta chain) in context. Authors' methods: Nucleated cell counts were estimated from reference gene primer amplification. TCRdb's copy holds only in-frame clones and misses some; the assay was immunoSEQ multiplex PCR. The V and J calls and clone size come from that table; D and trimming were worked out from the DNA. The sample includes 200,000 to 250,000 clones, roughly 84% seen only once; the top ten take 2.5% to 3.5%. Germline CDR1 is KGHDR and CDR2 is SFDVKD. V was cut by 4 bases and J by 2 bases, with 10 bases left in between. The CDR3 extends over 14 amino acids. The entry originates in a study of blood T cell repertoires in COVID-19. As for the study in general: From the United States, Italy and Spain came samples of acute and convalescent COVID-19. PBMCs, B-cell-depleted T cells, or T cells provided the cDNA or gDNA that made up the material.

The specimen sequenced was peripheral blood. J is TRBJ2-5 and V is TRBV24-1; D possibly corresponds to TRBD1 (7 bases). The sequence came from a man between 45 and 60 years old who had recovered from COVID-19. CDR3 amino acids: CATSEGGQQETQYF. In DNA, the CDR3 is TGTGCCACCAGTGAGGGGGGACAGCAAGAGACCCAGTACTTC.